This TCR beta chain is from a study of breast tumors, draining lymph nodes, adjacent tissues. TCRdb reprocessed the multiplex PCR reads via MiXCR and lists one record per CDR3 protein. Counted here are about 180,000 distinct CDR3 sequences, roughly 30% occurring once; the ten biggest clones make up over 3.5%. Concerning this clonotype: Compared with germline, one end of the junction differs, possibly owing to a read error.

CDR1 SGHRS and CDR2 YFSETQ come from the germline V gene. The CDR3 has 16 amino acids. Breast cancer patients provided tissue from their axillary draining lymph nodes. This TCR was recovered from a female donor with breast cancer. Some clones in this sample may be carry-over from other donors' samples. This chain links TRBV5-1 with TRBJ2-5, with TRBD2 matching over 14 bases. Sequenced: axillary lymph node tissue. CDR3: CASSLVGTSGRETQYF. CDR3 in DNA: TGTGCCAGCAGCTTGGTCGGGACTAGCGGGAGAGAGACCCAGTACTTC.